Shown below are 31 T cell receptor beta chains from a single sample sequenced in a study of blood T cell repertoires in COVID-19. The table came from immunoSEQ multiplex PCR; TCRdb's copy has only in-frame clones and leaves some out. Counted here are 90,000 to 110,000 clones, 81% occurring once; the ten biggest clones make up roughly 10%. The source material was peripheral blood. These TCRs come from a woman between 65 and 79 years old with acute or convalescent COVID-19.

The chain uses TRBV6-5 and TRBJ1-5; tentative D call: TRBD1 (6 bases). The germline V and J ends were trimmed by 6 bases and 0 bases, with 12 bases remaining between them. Germline values: CDR1 MNHEY, CDR2 SVGAGI. This CDR3 spans 15 amino acids. The CDR3 DNA sequence: TGTGCCAGCAGCAGACAGGACATTAGCAATCAGCCCCAGCATTTT. Its translation: CASSRQDISNQPQHF.

This sequence joins TRBV7-9 and TRBJ2-5; a possible D gene is TRBD2 (5 bases). This CDR3 is 13 amino acids long. Trimming cost V 0 bases and J 7 bases, with 9 bases left between them. Per the germline V gene, CDR1 is SEHNR and CDR2 is FQNEAQ (reference sequence). For the CDR3, the DNA is TGTGCCAGCAGCTTAGCGGAGGTTGGGACCCAGTACTTC. This sequence encodes CASSLAEVGTQYF.

The genes are TRBV18 and TRBJ1-4, with D possibly being TRBD1 (5 bases). The CDR3 totals 16 residues. V was cut by 3 bases and J by 5 bases, with 16 bases left in between. The germline gives CDR1 KGHSH, CDR2 LQKENI. The CDR3 spells CASSPQGPGGNEKLFF. The DNA for the CDR3 is TGTGCCAGCTCACCCCAGGGACCCGGGGGAAATGAAAAACTGTTTTTT. The whole variable domain, filled in from reference TRBV18 and TRBJ1-4, reads NAGVMQNPRHLVRRRGQEARLRCSPMKGHSHVYWYRQLPEEGLKFMVYLQKENIIDESGMPKERFSAEFPKEGPSILRIQQVVRGDSAAYFCASSPQGPGGNEKLFFGSGTQLSVL.

V and J are TRBV4-3 and TRBJ2-1; 10 bases are a match to TRBD2. Looked up from germline, CDR1 is LGHNA and CDR2 is YSLEER. J gave up 5 bases and V 0 bases, and 13 bases lay outside the gene matches. This CDR3 has 19 amino acids. For the CDR3, the DNA is TGCGCCAGCAGCCAAGATCCAGCGGGGGGGCCCAAATATAACAATGAGCAGTTCTTC. It specifies CASSQDPAGGPKYNNEQFF.

The chain links TRBV11-2 to TRBJ1-3; 7 bases line up with TRBD1. The CDR3 spans 14 residues. Trimming at V came to 5 bases and at J to 7 bases, leaving 8 bases not matched to a gene. The germline CDR1 and CDR2 sequences are SGHAT and FQNNGV. Here the CDR3 DNA reads TGTGCCAGCAGCGCGACAGGGTTGGGGAACACCATATATTTT. It codes for CASSATGLGNTIYF.

This clone turned up a few times. V gene TRBV6-6 combines with J gene TRBJ1-5, with D maybe TRBD1 (5 bases). Between the trimmed V and J ends, which lost 6 bases and 2 bases, there was a span of 17 bases. This CDR3 has 16 residues. The germline V gene encodes CDR1 MNHNY and CDR2 SVGAGI (reference sequence). The CDR3 region is CASRDSRYSGNQPQHF. Written as DNA, the CDR3 is TGTGCCAGCAGAGACAGTAGGTATTCGGGCAATCAGCCCCAGCATTTT.

V gene TRBV6-5 combines with J gene TRBJ2-7; 7 bases align to TRBD1. J lost 0 bases, V lost 7 bases, and 6 bases had no gene match. The length of the CDR3 is 14 residues. Germline V gives CDR1 MNHEY, CDR2 SVGAGI. CDR3 bases: TGTGCCAGCATCGCCACAGGGGTCTCCTACGAGCAGTACTTC. It is translated as CASIATGVSYEQYF.

The CDR3 loop is CASSASGQGNYGYTF. The CDR3 DNA follows: TGTGCCAGCAGCGCGTCGGGACAGGGGAACTATGGCTACACCTTC. The chain employs TRBV7-3 and TRBJ1-2, with 10 bases matching TRBD1. The CDR3 contains 15 residues. Germline CDR1 reads SGHTA; CDR2 reads FQGTGA. The V and J ends lost 5 bases and 2 bases, in that order; junction bases with no gene match: 5.

The chain combines TRBV30 with TRBJ1-6; TRBD1 matches at 7 bases. The CDR3 length is 15 residues. The trim removed 0 bases at V and 7 bases at J, leaving 6 bases unmatched. Germline V lookup: CDR1 GTSNPN, CDR2 SVGIG (reference sequence). Here the CDR3 DNA reads TGTGCCTGGAGTGTAAAGGGGGCGGACAATTCACCCCTCCACTTT. Translating it yields CAWSVKGADNSPLHF.

The chain carries TRBV6-2 or TRBV6-3 and TRBJ1-1; no reliable D call. This CDR3 has 14 amino acids. Germline CDR1 reads MNHEY; CDR2 reads SVGEGT. Trimming stripped 6 bases from V and 2 bases from J, with 13 bases between. The CDR3 DNA sequence: TGTGCCAGCAGCCAGAACAGAGTTAACACTGAAGCTTTCTTT. Translation gives CASSQNRVNTEAFF.

This clone occurred a few times. The chain links TRBV5-1 to TRBJ1-2; 7 nucleotides line up with TRBD1. The trim removed 0 bases at V and 11 bases at J, leaving 4 bases unmatched. From germline, CDR1 is SGHRS and CDR2 YFSETQ. The CDR3 is 12 residues long. The chain's CDR3 is CASSLEQGVYTF. CDR3 DNA sequence: TGCGCCAGCAGCTTGGAGCAGGGGGTATACACCTTC.

This sequence joins TRBV6-5 and TRBJ2-3; TRBD2 matches at 9 bases. V shed 6 bases, J shed 11 bases, and the junction held 9 bases outside the gene matches. Germline CDR1 is MNHEY and CDR2 is SVGAGI. The CDR3 runs to 13 residues. CDR3 sequence (DNA): TGTGCCAGCAGCCCCGATAGCGGGAGCAAGCAGTATTTT. This codes for CASSPDSGSKQYF.

The chain has TRBV3-1 (or the pseudogene TRBV3-2) and TRBJ1-3; a weak D match, TRBD1 (6 bases). The CDR3 extends over 15 amino acids. Between the trimmed V and J ends, which lost 4 bases and 2 bases, there was a span of 12 bases. CDR1 LGHDT and CDR2 YNNKEL come from the germline V gene (reference sequence). The CDR3 spells CASSLRGGPGNTIYF. The DNA for the CDR3 is TGTGCCAGCAGCCTTCGGGGGGGGCCTGGAAACACCATATATTTT.

Here the CDR3 DNA reads TGCGGCGGTCGAGTGGGTGAGACCCAGTACTTC. Its protein is CGGRVGETQYF. The V and J genes are TRBV20-1 and TRBJ2-5, with D unresolved. Per the germline V gene, CDR1 is DFQATT and CDR2 is SNEGSKA (reference sequence). This CDR3 has 11 residues.

V usage is TRBV18 and J usage is TRBJ2-7, with a weak D call TRBD2 (6 bases). The CDR3 extends over 11 amino acids. The germline CDR1 and CDR2 sequences are KGHSH and LQKENI. V was trimmed by 8 bases and J by 6 bases, leaving 11 bases between them. In DNA, the CDR3 is TGTGCCAGCGTGTCGGAGGGCGAGCAGTACTTC. Its protein is CASVSEGEQYF.

The chain joins TRBV6-5 to TRBJ1-1, with a possible D match to TRBD1 (6 bases). The length of the CDR3 is 12 residues. V shed 6 bases and J shed 10 bases, with 15 bases lying between them. Germline assignment: CDR1 MNHEY and CDR2 SVGAGI. As DNA, the CDR3 is TGTGCCAGCAGAGCAACAGGGAAGGTAGCTTTCTTT. Residues: CASRATGKVAFF.

The CDR3, as DNA: TGTGCCAGCAGCTTAGCGGCGGGAGGGTTCTACAATGAGCAGTTCTTC. It translates to CASSLAAGGFYNEQFF. The chain has TRBV7-9 and TRBJ2-1; 9 bases line up with TRBD2. CDR1 and CDR2 from the germline V gene are SEHNR and FQNEAQ (reference sequence). This CDR3 comprises 16 residues. J lost 3 bases, V lost 0 bases, and 3 bases had no gene match.

In this sample, this clone turned up once. This chain connects TRBV6-5 to TRBJ1-2; possible D gene TRBD1, 5 bases. Germline values: CDR1 MNHEY, CDR2 SVGAGI. The V end lost 5 bases, the J end lost 2 bases, and 9 bases lay between the germline ends. The length of the CDR3 is 13 residues. CDR3 nucleotide sequence: TGTGCCAGCAGTCCGACAGAGAACTATGGCTACACCTTC. This codes for CASSPTENYGYTF.

The chain joins TRBV9 to TRBJ1-1; D might be TRBD1 (5 bases). The V gene's germline CDR1 is SGDLS and CDR2 YYNGEE. V lost 4 bases, J lost 5 bases, and 15 bases lay in between. The CDR3 length is 14 residues. The CDR3 region is CASSPGPGRTEAFF. The CDR3 nucleotides are TGTGCCAGCAGCCCGGGACCCGGGAGAACTGAAGCTTTCTTT.

The genes are TRBV24-1 and TRBJ2-1; no clear D. With 2 bases removed from V and 9 bases from J, the gap between germline ends came to 7 bases. The CDR3 contains 12 residues. Germline V gene data show CDR1 as KGHDR and CDR2 as SFDVKD. The DNA of the CDR3 is TGTGCCACCAGTGATTGGAGTGGTGAGCAGTTCTTC. Protein: CATSDWSGEQFF.

The chain links TRBV11-2 to TRBJ2-5; D gene unclear. This CDR3 has 14 residues. The germline V gene encodes CDR1 SGHAT and CDR2 FQNNGV. V was shortened by 3 bases and J by 2 bases, with 10 bases between the two germline ends. Written as DNA, the CDR3 is TGTGCCAGCAGCTTGGGCCTTACTCAAGAGACCCAGTACTTC. This encodes CASSLGLTQETQYF.

CDR3 region: CASSVGGSTEAFF. The CDR3 DNA reads as TGTGCCAGCAGCGTGGGGGGATCCACTGAAGCTTTCTTT. The rearrangement uses TRBV9 and TRBJ1-1; possible D gene TRBD1, 5 bases. Trimming stripped 2 bases from V and 4 bases from J, with 9 bases between. The length of the CDR3 is 13 residues. Germline assignment: CDR1 SGDLS and CDR2 YYNGEE. Together with reference TRBV9 and TRBJ1-1, the CDR3 gives the full variable domain: DSGVTQTPKHLITATGQRVTLRCSPRSGDLSVYWYQQSLDQGLQFLIQYYNGEERAKGNILERFSAQQFPDLHSELNLSSLELGDSALYFCASSVGGSTEAFFGQGTRLTVV.

The chain uses TRBV30 and TRBJ2-1; 8 nucleotides align to TRBD2. The V gene's germline CDR1 is GTSNPN and CDR2 SVGIG (reference sequence). The V segment lost 0 bases and the J segment 7 bases; nucleotides outside the gene matches: 14. This CDR3 is built from 17 residues. The CDR3 protein is CAWSVSRGVDSRNEQFF. The CDR3, as DNA: TGTGCCTGGAGTGTATCGCGGGGGGTCGACTCACGGAATGAGCAGTTCTTC.

The chain is built from TRBV2 and TRBJ2-1; D call uncertain. From germline, CDR1 is SNHLY and CDR2 FYNNEI. This CDR3 comprises 13 residues. Trimming removed 7 bases from V and 5 bases from J, with 12 bases in between. In DNA, the CDR3 is TGTGCCAGCATTGAGAGCTTCCACAATGAGCAGTTCTTC. Translated: CASIESFHNEQFF. The full variable domain, rest sourced from reference TRBV2 and TRBJ2-1, is EPEVTQTPSHQVTQMGQEVILRCVPISNHLYFYWYRQILGQKVEFLVSFYNNEISEKSEIFDDQFSVERPDGSNFTLKIRSTKLEDSAMYFCASIESFHNEQFFGPGTRLTVL.

This chain joins TRBV29-1 and TRBJ1-2, with D possibly matching TRBD1 (6 bases). The length of the CDR3 is 13 residues. Germline lookup yields CDR1 SQVTM and CDR2 ANQGSEA. With 3 bases removed from V and 2 bases from J, the gap between germline ends came to 10 bases. The CDR3 is CSVEAGDNYGYTF. The CDR3 bases are TGCAGCGTTGAGGCAGGGGACAACTATGGCTACACCTTC.

V usage is TRBV18 and J usage is TRBJ2-1, with D possibly being TRBD2 (6 bases). Germline V lookup: CDR1 KGHSH, CDR2 LQKENI. The germline V and J ends were trimmed by 1 base and 3 bases, with 10 bases remaining between them. This CDR3 is built from 15 residues. For the CDR3, the DNA is TGTGCCAGCTCACCACGAGTTAGCGGCTACAATGAGCAGTTCTTC. This gives the protein CASSPRVSGYNEQFF.

The gene calls are TRBV7-3 and TRBJ2-3; D remains ambiguous. Trimming removed 3 bases at V and 6 bases at J, with 13 bases between. Germline V lookup: CDR1 SGHTA, CDR2 FQGTGA. The CDR3 sequence is 14 residues long. The CDR3 spells CASSFSSRVDTQYF. CDR3 nucleotides: TGTGCCAGCAGCTTTAGCTCTCGGGTGGATACGCAGTATTTT.

This clone showed up just a few times. The rearrangement uses TRBV2 and TRBJ1-5, with 7 bases matching TRBD1. Trimming at V came to 6 bases and at J to 6 bases, leaving 5 bases not matched to a gene. The CDR3 spans 13 residues. CDR1 SNHLY and CDR2 FYNNEI come from the germline V gene. CDR3 sequence (DNA): TGTGCCAGCAGGGGACAGTCAGGTCAGCCCCAGCATTTT. As protein: CASRGQSGQPQHF.

The chain joins TRBV3-1 (or the pseudogene TRBV3-2) to TRBJ2-7; possibly TRBD2 for D (6 bases). V was trimmed by 6 bases and J by 3 bases, leaving 6 bases between them. CDR3 length equals 11 residues. CDR1 and CDR2 from the germline V gene are LGHDT and YNNKEL (reference sequence). In DNA, the CDR3 is TGTGCCAGCAGGGGACTCTACGAGCAGTACTTC. This translates into CASRGLYEQYF.

The V and J genes are TRBV19 and TRBJ1-1; perhaps TRBD1 as D (5 bases). This CDR3 comprises 13 residues. V lost 3 bases, J lost 5 bases, and 10 bases lay in between. The germline gives CDR1 LNHDA, CDR2 SQIVND (reference sequence). The CDR3 spells CASSIKGITEAFF. As DNA, the CDR3 is TGTGCCAGTAGTATCAAGGGGATAACTGAAGCTTTCTTT.

The CDR3 region has the DNA TGTGCCTGGAGCTGGGGGGGGCGGCTTGGCTACACCTTC. Encoded protein: CAWSWGGRLGYTF. The J gene is TRBJ1-2, the V gene TRBV30, with a tentative D call TRBD1 (6 bases). The CDR3 has 13 amino acids. Germline V gene data show CDR1 as GTSNPN and CDR2 as SVGIG (reference sequence). V was shortened by 3 bases and J by 7 bases, with 15 bases between the two germline ends.